This section outlines one TCR beta chain sequence together with its context. This entry belongs to a study of T cell changes during pregnancy in multiple sclerosis. TCRdb's table, derived via immunoSEQ multiplex PCR, lists solely in-frame clones and lacks some. In the table there are roughly 110,000 clones, around 93% of which are singletons. The germline V gene has CDR1 LNHDA and CDR2 SQIVND (reference sequence). After removal of 4 bases from V and 4 bases from J, the junction contained 5 bases not matched to a gene. The CDR3 has 15 amino acids. The sequence came from a female donor in good health, enrolled as a control in a pregnancy study. This chain links TRBV19 with TRBJ2-1, with TRBD2 matching 9 bases. Sequences were derived from peripheral blood, sampled in the third trimester of pregnancy. DNA of the CDR3: TGTGCCAGTAGTACGCCGGGACTAGCTTACAATGAGCAGTTCTTC. Its protein is CASSTPGLAYNEQFF. Combining the CDR3 with reference TRBV19 and TRBJ2-1 gives the whole variable domain DGGITQSPKYLFRKEGQNVTLSCEQNLNHDAMYWYRQDPGQGLRLIYYSQIVNDFQKGDIAEGYSVSREKKESFPLTVTSAQKNPTAFYLCASSTPGLAYNEQFFGPGTRLTVL.